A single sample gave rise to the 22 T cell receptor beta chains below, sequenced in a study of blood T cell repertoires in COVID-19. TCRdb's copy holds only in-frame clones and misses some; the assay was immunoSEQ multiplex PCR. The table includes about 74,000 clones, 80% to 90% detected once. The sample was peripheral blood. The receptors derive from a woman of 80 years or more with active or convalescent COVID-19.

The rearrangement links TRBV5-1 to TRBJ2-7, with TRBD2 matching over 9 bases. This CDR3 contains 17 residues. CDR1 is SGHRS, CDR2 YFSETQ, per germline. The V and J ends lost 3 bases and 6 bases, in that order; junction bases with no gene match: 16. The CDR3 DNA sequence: TGCGCCAGCAGCTCGCGGATCGGTGTAGCGGGAGCGAGCGAGCAGTACTTC. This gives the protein CASSSRIGVAGASEQYF.

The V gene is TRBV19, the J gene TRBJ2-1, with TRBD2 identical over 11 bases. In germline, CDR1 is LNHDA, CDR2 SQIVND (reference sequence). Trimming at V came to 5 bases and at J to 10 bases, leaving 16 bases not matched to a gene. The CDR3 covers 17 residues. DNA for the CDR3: TGTGCCAGTAGTCCTCCGGGACTAGCGGAGGCTACAATGGAGCAGTTCTTC. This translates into CASSPPGLAEATMEQFF.

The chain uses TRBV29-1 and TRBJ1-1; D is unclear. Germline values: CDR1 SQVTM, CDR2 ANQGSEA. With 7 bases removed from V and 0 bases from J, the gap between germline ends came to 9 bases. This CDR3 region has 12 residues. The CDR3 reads CSAALLNTEAFF. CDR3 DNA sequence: TGCAGCGCTGCCCTACTGAACACTGAAGCTTTCTTT.

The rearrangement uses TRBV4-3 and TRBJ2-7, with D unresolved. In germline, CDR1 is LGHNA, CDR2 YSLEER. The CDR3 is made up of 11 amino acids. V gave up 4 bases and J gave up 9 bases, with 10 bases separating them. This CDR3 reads CASSPRHWQYF. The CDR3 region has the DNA TGCGCCAGCAGCCCGCGGCATTGGCAGTACTTC.

The CDR3 nucleotides are TGTGCCAGCAGTTTCCATCAAAATCAGCCCCAGCATTTT. This codes for CASSFHQNQPQHF. This chain uses TRBV27 with TRBJ1-5, with unresolved D. The V gene lost 3 bases and the J gene lost 4 bases, with 7 bases spanning the gap. Germline lookup yields CDR1 MNHEY and CDR2 SMNVEV (reference sequence). CDR3 length: 13 residues.

The CDR3 spells CASRYDRGSNQPQHF. The CDR3 nucleotides are TGTGCCAGCAGATATGACAGGGGAAGCAATCAGCCCCAGCATTTT. This chain uses TRBV2 with TRBJ1-5; 8 bases align to TRBD1. Germline V gene sequence: CDR1 SNHLY, CDR2 FYNNEI. The CDR3 length is 15 residues. After removal of 6 bases from V and 1 base from J, the junction contained 5 bases not matched to a gene.

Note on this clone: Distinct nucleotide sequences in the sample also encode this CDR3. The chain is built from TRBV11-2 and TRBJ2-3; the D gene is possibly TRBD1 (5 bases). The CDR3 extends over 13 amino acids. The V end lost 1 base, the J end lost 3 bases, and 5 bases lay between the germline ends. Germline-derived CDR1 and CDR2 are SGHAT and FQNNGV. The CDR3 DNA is TGTGCCAGCAGCTTAGCAGGGACAGATACGCAGTATTTT. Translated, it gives CASSLAGTDTQYF.

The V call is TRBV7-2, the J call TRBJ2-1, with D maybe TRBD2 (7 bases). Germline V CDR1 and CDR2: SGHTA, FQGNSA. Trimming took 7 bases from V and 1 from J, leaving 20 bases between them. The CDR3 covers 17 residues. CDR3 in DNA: TGTGCCAGCACCCCCAGGGGCGGGGGTCTTTCCTACAATGAGCAGTTCTTC. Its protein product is CASTPRGGGLSYNEQFF.

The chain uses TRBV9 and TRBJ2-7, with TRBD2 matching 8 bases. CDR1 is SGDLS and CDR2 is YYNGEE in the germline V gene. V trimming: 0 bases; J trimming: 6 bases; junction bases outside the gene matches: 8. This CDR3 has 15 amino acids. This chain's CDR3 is CASSVELADKGEQYF. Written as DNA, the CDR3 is TGTGCCAGCAGCGTAGAACTAGCGGACAAGGGCGAGCAGTACTTC. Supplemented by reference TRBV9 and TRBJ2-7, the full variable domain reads DSGVTQTPKHLITATGQRVTLRCSPRSGDLSVYWYQQSLDQGLQFLIQYYNGEERAKGNILERFSAQQFPDLHSELNLSSLELGDSALYFCASSVELADKGEQYFGPGTRLTVT.

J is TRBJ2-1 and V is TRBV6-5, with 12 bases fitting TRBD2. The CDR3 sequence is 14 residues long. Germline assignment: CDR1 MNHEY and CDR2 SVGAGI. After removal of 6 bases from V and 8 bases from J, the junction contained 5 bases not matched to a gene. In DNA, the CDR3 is TGTGCCAGCAGGTCTAGCGGGGGGGGACATGAGCAGTTCTTC. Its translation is CASRSSGGGHEQFF.

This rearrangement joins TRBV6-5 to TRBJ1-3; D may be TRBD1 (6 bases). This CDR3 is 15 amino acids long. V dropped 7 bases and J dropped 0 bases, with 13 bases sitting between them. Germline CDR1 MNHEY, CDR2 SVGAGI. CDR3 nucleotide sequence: TGTGCCAGCACCCCTGGGGGCTACTCTGGAAACACCATATATTTT. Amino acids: CASTPGGYSGNTIYF.

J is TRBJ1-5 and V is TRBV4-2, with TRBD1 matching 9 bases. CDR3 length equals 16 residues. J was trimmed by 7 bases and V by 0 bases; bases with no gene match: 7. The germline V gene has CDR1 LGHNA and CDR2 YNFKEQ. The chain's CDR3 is CASSQDRTGGGQPQHF. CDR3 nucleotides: TGTGCCAGCAGCCAAGATCGAACAGGGGGCGGACAGCCCCAGCATTTT.

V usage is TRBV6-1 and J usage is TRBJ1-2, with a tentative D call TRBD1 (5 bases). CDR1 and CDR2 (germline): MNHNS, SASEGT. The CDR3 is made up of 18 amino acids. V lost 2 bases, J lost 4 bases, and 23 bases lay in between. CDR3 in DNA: TGTGCCAGCAGTGAACGGGGGATAGGGGATACCCCCAGCTATGGCTACACCTTC. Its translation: CASSERGIGDTPSYGYTF.

The CDR3 sequence: CASSMTATGYSGNTIYF. The CDR3, as DNA: TGTGCCAGTAGTATGACTGCAACAGGGTACTCTGGAAACACCATATATTTT. This chain connects TRBV19 to TRBJ1-3; TRBD1 might be the D (6 bases). The CDR3 has 17 amino acids. V gave up 3 bases and J gave up 0 bases, with 15 bases separating them. Germline loops: CDR1 LNHDA, CDR2 SQIVND (reference sequence).

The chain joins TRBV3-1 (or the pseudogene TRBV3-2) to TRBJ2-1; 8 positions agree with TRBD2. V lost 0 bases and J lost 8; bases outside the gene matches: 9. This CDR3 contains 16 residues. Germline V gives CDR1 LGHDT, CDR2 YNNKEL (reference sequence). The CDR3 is CASSQDGTRFGDEQFF. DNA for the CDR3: TGTGCCAGCAGCCAAGACGGGACTAGATTTGGGGATGAGCAGTTCTTC.

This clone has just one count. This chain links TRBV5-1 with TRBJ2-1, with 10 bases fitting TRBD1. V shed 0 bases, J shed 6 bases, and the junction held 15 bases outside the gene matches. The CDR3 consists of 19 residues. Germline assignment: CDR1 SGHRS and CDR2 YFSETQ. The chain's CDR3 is CASSLAFRDRGIMGNEQFF. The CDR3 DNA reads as TGCGCCAGCAGCTTGGCCTTCAGGGACAGGGGAATAATGGGCAATGAGCAGTTCTTC.

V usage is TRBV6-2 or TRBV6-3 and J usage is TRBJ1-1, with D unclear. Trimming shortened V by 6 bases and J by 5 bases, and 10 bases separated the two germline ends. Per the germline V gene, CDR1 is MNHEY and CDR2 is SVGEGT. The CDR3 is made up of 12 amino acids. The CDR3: CASSERWTEAFF. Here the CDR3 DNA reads TGTGCCAGCAGCGAGAGGTGGACTGAAGCTTTCTTT.

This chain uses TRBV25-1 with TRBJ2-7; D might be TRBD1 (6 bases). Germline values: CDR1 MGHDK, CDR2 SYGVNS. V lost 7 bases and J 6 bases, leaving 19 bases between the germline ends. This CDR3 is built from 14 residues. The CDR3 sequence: CASTFSTGRGEQYF. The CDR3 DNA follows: TGTGCCAGCACCTTTTCCACAGGGAGAGGCGAGCAGTACTTC.

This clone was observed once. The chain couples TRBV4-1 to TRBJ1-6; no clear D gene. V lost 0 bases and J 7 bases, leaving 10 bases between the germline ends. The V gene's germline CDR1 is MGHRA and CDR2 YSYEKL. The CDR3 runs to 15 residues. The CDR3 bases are TGCGCCAGCAGCCAAGATCCGGTCAAGAATTCACCCCTCCACTTT. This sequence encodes CASSQDPVKNSPLHF.

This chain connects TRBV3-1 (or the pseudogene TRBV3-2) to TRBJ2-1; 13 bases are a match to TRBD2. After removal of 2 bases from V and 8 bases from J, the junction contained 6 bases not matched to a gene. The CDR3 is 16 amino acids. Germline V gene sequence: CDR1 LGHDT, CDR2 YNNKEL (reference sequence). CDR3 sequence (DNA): TGTGCCAGCAGCCAATTACTAGCGGGAGGGCCCCATGAGCAGTTCTTC. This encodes CASSQLLAGGPHEQFF.

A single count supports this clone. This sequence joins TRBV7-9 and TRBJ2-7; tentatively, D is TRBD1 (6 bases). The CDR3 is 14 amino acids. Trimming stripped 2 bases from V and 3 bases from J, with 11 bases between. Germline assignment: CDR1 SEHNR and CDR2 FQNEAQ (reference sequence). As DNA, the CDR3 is TGTGCCAGCAGCTTATTGGACAGTCTCTACGAGCAGTACTTC. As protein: CASSLLDSLYEQYF.

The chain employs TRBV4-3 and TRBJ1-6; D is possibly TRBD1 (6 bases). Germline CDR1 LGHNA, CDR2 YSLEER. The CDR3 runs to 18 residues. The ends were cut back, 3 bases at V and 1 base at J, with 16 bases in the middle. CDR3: CASSHKPQGRSYNSPLHF. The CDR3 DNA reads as TGCGCCAGCAGCCACAAACCGCAGGGGAGATCCTATAATTCACCCCTCCACTTT.